This T cell receptor (beta chain) was sequenced for a study of blood T cell repertoires in COVID-19 (dated by TCRdb to 2020 to 2021). Background on the whole study: Collaborator samples came from the United States, Italy and Spain and covered acute and convalescent phases of COVID-19. The prospective study material was composed of cDNA or gDNA derived from T cells, B-cell-depleted T cells, or PBMCs. Subjects who had been exposed to COVID-19, were actively infected with it, or had recovered from it provided the deeply sampled blood TCRbeta repertoires that made up the dataset. The repertoires were released in a freely available public database meant as a resource for research on the immune response to SARS-CoV-2. Samples were obtained from the ongoing ImmuneRACE study (first 160 participants) and from about 1,300 subjects provided by 6 global collaborators. A de-identified subject ID, COVID-19 status, age in years and sex were almost always included in the sample metadata. Where available, HLA class I and class II types were taken from metadata supplied by the sample provider and were not determined by assay-based typing. Findings and caveats that apply to the study as a whole: The amount of clinical and demographic metadata varied by source and participant and was provided uncurated.

TCRbeta CDR3 regions were amplified from genomic DNA using the immunoSEQ Assay, a bias-controlled multiplex PCR. As for how the authors treated the data: Nucleated cell counts per sample were estimated from amplification of reference gene primers within the assay. Sequence reads were collapsed and filtered to measure the absolute abundance of every unique TCRbeta CDR3 rearrangement. For each sample, productive Simpson clonality was calculated as the square root of Simpson's diversity index across productive rearrangements. The immuneACCESS repertoire file appears here via TCRdb, limited to in-frame rearrangements. These files lack a portion of the clones; in checked studies, under half of the deficit traces to unresolved V genes, and the cause of the others is not known. The V and J calls and clone size were taken over from that table, and D and trimming were inferred from the DNA. The sample data list fewer than 150,000 clones, and approximately 81% of these were observed just once. The top ten clones comprise around 1.5% of the sample.

Worth noting for this clone: Which antigen it targets is not known. No base qualities exist here, and no much larger clone lies one base off it.

Each collaborating institution followed its own protocols to collect whole blood in K2EDTA tubes. For TCRbeta analysis, collaborator samples were shipped as frozen whole blood, as isolated PBMCs, or as DNA extracted from either sample type. The germline V gene supplies CDR1 MGHRA and CDR2 YSYEKL. The CDR3 spans 18 residues, from the cysteine through the phenylalanine. Here the CDR3 DNA is all that survives: 54 bases in frame from base 1. Between the V and J ends, shortened by 1 base and 3 bases respectively, the junction contains 21 bases. Sequences were obtained from peripheral blood. The chain joins TRBV4-1 to TRBJ1-1; possibly the D gene is TRBD1, per 6 matching bases. The clonotype was recovered from a middle-aged man with acute or convalescent COVID-19. The DNA reads as follows: TGCGCCAGCAGCCAAGCGGGCCGGGGCGGGGGGCAGGACACTGAAGCTTTCTTT. The translation is CASSQAGRGGGQDTEAFF.